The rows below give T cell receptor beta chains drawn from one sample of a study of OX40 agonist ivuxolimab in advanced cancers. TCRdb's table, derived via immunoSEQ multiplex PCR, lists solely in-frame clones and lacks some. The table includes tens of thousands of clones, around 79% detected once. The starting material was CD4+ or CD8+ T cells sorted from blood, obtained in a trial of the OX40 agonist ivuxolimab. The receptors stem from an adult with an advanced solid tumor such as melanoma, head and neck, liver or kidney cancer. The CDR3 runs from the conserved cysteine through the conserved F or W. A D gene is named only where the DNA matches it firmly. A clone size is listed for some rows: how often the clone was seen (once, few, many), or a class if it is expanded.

DNA: TGCGCCAGCAGCTCAGGGGTTTTGGGCTACACCTTC; CDR3: CASSSGVLGYTF; size: NA; D: NA; J: TRBJ1-2; V: TRBV5-1
DNA: TGTGCCAGCAGTTATATTGGGCCGTACGAGCAGTACTTC; CDR3: CASSYIGPYEQYF; size: NA; D: NA; J: TRBJ2-7; V: TRBV28
DNA: TGCGCCAGCAGCCAAGATTCGGGGGGCATCTATGGCTACACCTTC; CDR3: CASSQDSGGIYGYTF; size: NA; D: NA; J: TRBJ1-2; V: TRBV4-3
DNA: TGCGCCAGCAGCCAGTTACTACTAGCGGGAGTAGCAGATACGCAGTATTTT; CDR3: CASSQLLLAGVADTQYF; size: NA; D: TRBD2; J: TRBJ2-3; V: TRBV4-1
DNA: TGTGCCAGCTCACTGGGACACCTGTGGGCCTACGAGCAGTACTTC; CDR3: CASSLGHLWAYEQYF; size: NA; D: NA; J: TRBJ2-7; V: TRBV18
DNA: TGTGCCAGCAGTCGGGGTCAGTCTGACACCGAAGCTTTCTTT; CDR3: CASSRGQSDTEAFF; size: NA; D: NA; J: TRBJ1-1; V: TRBV6-1
DNA: TGTGCCAGCAGTCCTCTAGCTAACTATGGCTACACCTTC; CDR3: CASSPLANYGYTF; size: NA; D: NA; J: TRBJ1-2; V: TRBV6-5
DNA: TGTGCCAGCAGCTCAACCCGTTCCTACAATGAGCAGTTCTTC; CDR3: CASSSTRSYNEQFF; size: NA; D: NA; J: TRBJ2-1; V: TRBV11-3
DNA: TGCGCCAGCAGCTTGGGACAGCCGAGGCAAGAGACCCAGTACTTC; CDR3: CASSLGQPRQETQYF; size: few; D: NA; J: TRBJ2-5; V: TRBV5-1
DNA: TGCGCCAGCAGCTTCGGCGTAGAGGGCTATGGCTACACCTTC; CDR3: CASSFGVEGYGYTF; size: NA; D: NA; J: TRBJ1-2; V: TRBV5-1
DNA: TGTGCCAGCAGGGACCCGAATGGGGAGACCCAGTACTTC; CDR3: CASRDPNGETQYF; size: NA; D: NA; J: TRBJ2-5; V: TRBV5-4
DNA: TGTGCCAGCAGTCCCTCCACTAGGGGGATGCAGCCCCAGCATTTT; CDR3: CASSPSTRGMQPQHF; size: NA; D: NA; J: TRBJ1-5; V: TRBV28
DNA: TGTGCCAGCCGGGGGGCGAGCTCCTACAATGAGCAGTTCTTC; CDR3: CASRGASSYNEQFF; size: NA; D: NA; J: TRBJ2-1; V: TRBV6-5
DNA: TGTGCCAGCAGCCCGGACAGTAATCAGCCCCAGCATTTT; CDR3: CASSPDSNQPQHF; size: few; D: NA; J: TRBJ1-5; V: TRBV7-8
DNA: TGTGCCAGCAGCGTAGTTCCTAGCGGGAGGGCCGGAGAGACCCAGTACTTC; CDR3: CASSVVPSGRAGETQYF; size: once; D: TRBD2; J: TRBJ2-5; V: TRBV9
DNA: TGTGCCAGCAAGGGTTCTGGGGCCAACGTCCTGACTTTC; CDR3: CASKGSGANVLTF; size: NA; D: NA; J: TRBJ2-6; V: TRBV27
DNA: TGTGCCAGCAGTGCGAATAATTCACCCCTCCACTTT; CDR3: CASSANNSPLHF; size: few; D: NA; J: TRBJ1-6; V: TRBV2
DNA: TGTGCCAGCAGTCAGGGATCCTCTGGAAACACCATATATTTT; CDR3: CASSQGSSGNTIYF; size: few; D: NA; J: TRBJ1-3; V: TRBV28
DNA: TGTGCAAAGCAGGGGTGGGGGTACACTGAAGCTTTCTTT; CDR3: CAKQGWGYTEAFF; size: NA; D: NA; J: TRBJ1-1; V: TRBV25-1
DNA: TGTGCCTGGAGCGCCGGGACACCTAATCAGCCCCAGCATTTT; CDR3: CAWSAGTPNQPQHF; size: NA; D: NA; J: TRBJ1-5; V: TRBV30
DNA: TGCAGTGCTAGAGATCCGCCGGGGAATTTCTTT; CDR3: CSARDPPGNFF; size: NA; D: NA; J: TRBJ1-1; V: TRBV20-1
DNA: TGTGCCAGTAGTGATACAGGGAGCTCACCCCTCCACTTT; CDR3: CASSDTGSSPLHF; size: NA; D: NA; J: TRBJ1-6; V: TRBV19
DNA: TGTGCCAGTACCGATGACAGGGGTCTCCGAGTGGCTACCGGGGAGCTGTTTTTT; CDR3: CASTDDRGLRVATGELFF; size: few; D: TRBD1; J: TRBJ2-2; V: TRBV19
DNA: TGCGCCAGCAGCCAAGATGGGGGCGTGACAGGGAGCTCCTACGAGCAGTACTTC; CDR3: CASSQDGGVTGSSYEQYF; size: few; D: TRBD1; J: TRBJ2-7; V: TRBV4-3
DNA: TGTGCCAGCTCGGGACAGGGTCGGTCACCCCTCCACTTT; CDR3: CASSGQGRSPLHF; size: NA; D: TRBD1; J: TRBJ1-6; V: TRBV5-6
DNA: TGTGCCAGCAGCTTAGGGGTTAGGGCCGAGCAGTACTTC; CDR3: CASSLGVRAEQYF; size: NA; D: NA; J: TRBJ2-7; V: TRBV7-9
DNA: TGTGCCAGCAGCTTAATTCCCACGGGGGCCTTCACAGATACGCAGTATTTT; CDR3: CASSLIPTGAFTDTQYF; size: NA; D: NA; J: TRBJ2-3; V: TRBV7-8
DNA: TGTGCCAGCAGCACAATCCGGGACTCCTCCTACGAGCAGTACTTC; CDR3: CASSTIRDSSYEQYF; size: NA; D: NA; J: TRBJ2-7; V: TRBV5-6
DNA: TGTGCCAGCAGCTTTCACGAAGGGGCGGGAGTAACGTACGAGCAGTACTTC; CDR3: CASSFHEGAGVTYEQYF; size: NA; D: TRBD2; J: TRBJ2-7; V: TRBV7-9
DNA: TGTGCCAGCAGCCCATCAAGGGGGACAGTATACACCGGGGAGCTGTTTTTT; CDR3: CASSPSRGTVYTGELFF; size: medium-sized; D: TRBD1; J: TRBJ2-2; V: TRBV27
DNA: TGTGCCAGCAGCCCCACTATGCCGGGACAGACCGGGGAGCTGTTTTTT; CDR3: CASSPTMPGQTGELFF; size: few; D: TRBD1; J: TRBJ2-2; V: TRBV5-4
DNA: TGTGCCTGGAGTCACAGGGACGATCAGCCCCAGCATTTT; CDR3: CAWSHRDDQPQHF; size: few; D: NA; J: TRBJ1-5; V: TRBV30